A selection of T cell receptor beta chains follows, all from one sample in a study of CD8 T cells in Susac syndrome. TCRdb reanalysed the immunoSEQ multiplex PCR reads using MiXCR and keeps one entry per CDR3 protein. The sample has approximately 200,000 distinct CDR3 sequences, around 93% seen once. Sequenced input: CD4+ T cells from PBMCs. All receptors derive from a human donor with multiple sclerosis. CDR3s include the opening cysteine and the closing phenylalanine or tryptophan. The D gene is left open where the match is weak. Part of the rows lack a size; the others show once, few, many or a class for expanded clones.

- | TRBJ2-1 | TRBV30 | - | TGTGCCTGGAATTCCGGGACCAACAATGAGCAGTTCTTC | CAWNSGTNNEQFF
TRBD1 | TRBJ2-2 | TRBV20-1 | once | TGCAGTGCTTTGACCAGGACAGGGCGGACCGGGGAGCTGTTTTTT | CSALTRTGRTGELFF
TRBD2 | TRBJ2-7 | TRBV29-1 | - | TGCAGCGTTCTGACTAGCGGGGGGAAAGCCTGGCCTTACGAGCAGTACTTC | CSVLTSGGKAWPYEQYF
- | TRBJ1-5 | TRBV5-6 | - | TGTGCCAGCAGCCAGTATAGCAATCAGCCCCAGCATTTT | CASSQYSNQPQHF
- | TRBJ2-3 | TRBV20-1 | - | TGCAGTCTCGGAGGGGGCAGAGAGGTAGCAGATACGCAGTATTTT | CSLGGGREVADTQYF
TRBD1 | TRBJ1-5 | TRBV29-1 | - | TGCAGCGCCCAGGGAGGGGGCGGCAATCAGCCCCAGCATTTT | CSAQGGGGNQPQHF
TRBD1 | TRBJ1-5 | TRBV11-2 | - | TGTGCCAGCAGCTACAGGGGGGGACAGCCCCAGCATTTT | CASSYRGGQPQHF
TRBD1 | TRBJ2-5 | TRBV29-1 | - | TGCAGCGTCCGTACGACAGGGGAAGAGACCCAGTACTTC | CSVRTTGEETQYF
- | TRBJ2-2 | TRBV29-1 | - | TGCAGCGCTTCCAGGTTAGGCACCGGGGAGCTGTTTTTT | CSASRLGTGELFF
- | TRBJ1-1 | TRBV11-2 | - | TGTGCCAGCAGCCCCGAGGGGGTTGAAGCTTTCTTT | CASSPEGVEAFF
- | TRBJ2-2 | TRBV7-2 | - | TGTGCCAGCAGCCCCCGACTAGGGAACACCGGGGAGCTGTTTTTT | CASSPRLGNTGELFF
TRBD2 | TRBJ2-1 | TRBV7-8 | - | TGTGCCAGCAGCCCTAGCGGGGGGGCGTCCTACAATGAGCAGTTCTTC | CASSPSGGASYNEQFF
- | TRBJ2-7 | TRBV7-8 | - | TGTGCCAGCAGCTTAGTAGGGCAGGGGTCCGCCCGCTTCTACGAGCAGTACTTC | CASSLVGQGSARFYEQYF
- | TRBJ2-1 | TRBV21-1 | once | TGTGCCAGCAGCTCCACCTGGGACAGGGGGAATGAGCAGTTCTTC | CASSSTWDRGNEQFF
- | TRBJ2-3 | TRBV5-4 | - | TGTGCCAGCAGCTTGAGATCCGGGAGAAGCACAGATACGCAGTATTTT | CASSLRSGRSTDTQYF
TRBD2 | TRBJ2-1 | TRBV20-1 | - | TGCGCAGTGCTAATGATGGCGGGGGGTAAATACAATGAGCAGTTCTTC | CAVLMMAGGKYNEQFF
- | TRBJ2-5 | TRBV9 | - | TGTGCCAGCAGCGCTCGGGACTCTCGAGAGACCCAGTACTTC | CASSARDSRETQYF
TRBD2 | TRBJ2-4 | TRBV19 | - | TGTGCCAGCTCCGGACTAGCTCAGTACTTC | CASSGLAQYF
- | TRBJ1-1 | TRBV2 | - | TGTGCCAGCAGGCCGGAGGTGAACACTGAAGCTTTCTTT | CASRPEVNTEAFF
- | TRBJ1-2 | TRBV29-1 | - | TGCAGCGTTGCGTCCAGGGGCTATGGCTACACCTTC | CSVASRGYGYTF
- | TRBJ2-2 | TRBV2 | - | TGTGCCAGCGAGGAGGGGACGGTGAACACCGGGGAGCTGTTTTTT | CASEEGTVNTGELFF
- | TRBJ1-2 | TRBV18 | - | TGTGCCAGCTCTCGTCCCGGGACGGGGAACTATGGCTACACCTTC | CASSRPGTGNYGYTF
- | TRBJ2-4 | TRBV6-1 | few | TGTGCCGCCCGGGACGCCGAAAACATTCAGTACTTC | CAARDAENIQYF
TRBD1 | TRBJ1-5 | TRBV29-1 | - | TGCAGCGTTCGTCCCCGGGACAGGGCCCCCAATGAACCCCAGCATTTT | CSVRPRDRAPNEPQHF
- | TRBJ1-1 | TRBV20-1 | - | TGCAGTGCTAGAGCCCCTGAAGCTTTCTTT | CSARAPEAFF